These T cell receptor beta chains were read from a single sample in a study of blood T cell repertoires in COVID-19. Measured with immunoSEQ multiplex PCR; TCRdb has only the in-frame clones, and not every one. Among about 150,000 clones listed, 84% were seen once. The sample taken for sequencing was peripheral blood. The receptors derive from a man aged 70 or older with acute or convalescent COVID-19. Each CDR3 is given with its conserved first and last residue. D genes are given only for firm matches. The listing skips clone size in some rows; elsewhere it reads once, few, many or a size class.

clone size	CDR3 length	V gene	J gene	D gene	CDR3 DNA	CDR3 protein
NA	15	TRBV6-6	TRBJ2-1	NA	TGTGCCAGCAGTTACTCGGCGGGACCCTACAATGAGCAGTTCTTC	CASSYSAGPYNEQFF
NA	14	TRBV18	TRBJ2-1	NA	TGTGCCAGCTCAGGGGCGCAAACCTACAATGAGCAGTTCTTC	CASSGAQTYNEQFF
NA	16	TRBV5-4	TRBJ1-1	NA	TGTGCCAGCAGCTTGCGCAAGGGGGGGCCGGACACTGAAGCTTTCTTT	CASSLRKGGPDTEAFF
many	13	TRBV5-5	TRBJ1-4	NA	TGTGCCAGCAGCCGGGCCCCCTCGGGGGAACTGTTTTTT	CASSRAPSGELFF
NA	14	TRBV5-5	TRBJ1-5	TRBD1	TGTGCCAGTGGACAGGGGAGTAGCAATCAGCCCCAGCATTTT	CASGQGSSNQPQHF
once	16	TRBV10-3	TRBJ2-3	NA	TGTGCCATCAGTGAAATGGGGGGGGCCAGCACAGATACGCAGTATTTT	CAISEMGGASTDTQYF
once	13	TRBV6-5	TRBJ1-1	NA	TGTGCCAGCAGCAAGAGGGAGAACACTGAAGCTTTCTTT	CASSKRENTEAFF
NA	14	TRBV5-1	TRBJ1-5	NA	TGCGCCAGCAGCTTGGGGCAGCGTGGTCAGCCCCAGCATTTT	CASSLGQRGQPQHF
NA	15	TRBV7-8	TRBJ2-5	TRBD1	TGTGCCAGCAGCTCCCCGGGGACAGGTCAAGAGACCCAGTACTTC	CASSSPGTGQETQYF
NA	15	TRBV7-9	TRBJ2-7	TRBD2	TGTGCCAGCAGCTTATGGGGCGGGAGGCCCCACGAGCAGTACTTC	CASSLWGGRPHEQYF
NA	16	TRBV15	TRBJ2-3	NA	TGTGCCACCAGCAGAGGGAGGGCAGCTAGCACAGATACGCAGTATTTT	CATSRGRAASTDTQYF
NA	17	TRBV3-1/TRBV3-2	TRBJ2-3	TRBD2	TGTGCCAGCAGCCAAGGGACTAGCGGGGGTAGGGTAGATACGCAGTATTTT	CASSQGTSGGRVDTQYF
few	15	TRBV19	TRBJ2-4	NA	TGTGCCAGTAGTAGCGGGCGCGGGTCCGAAAACATTCAGTACTTC	CASSSGRGSENIQYF
NA	14	TRBV5-5	TRBJ1-1	NA	TGTGCCAGCAGCCCCCGACAGGAGAACACTGAAGCTTTCTTT	CASSPRQENTEAFF
NA	14	TRBV5-5	TRBJ1-4	NA	TGTGCCAGCAGCCAGGGATTGGCGAATGAAAAACTGTTTTTT	CASSQGLANEKLFF
NA	16	TRBV6-6	TRBJ1-6	NA	TGTGCCACCTCATCTGCCAGGACAGATAATAATTCACCCCTCCACTTT	CATSSARTDNNSPLHF
NA	15	TRBV5-1	TRBJ2-7	NA	TGCGCCAGCAGCGGGGAAGGCAGGGGAATAGACGAGCAGTACTTC	CASSGEGRGIDEQYF
many	15	TRBV28	TRBJ2-6	NA	TGTGCCAGCAGGAAGGGGGGGACTGGGGCCAACGTCCTGACTTTC	CASRKGGTGANVLTF
NA	15	TRBV6-5	TRBJ1-1	TRBD1	TGTGCCAGCAGTTACCGGACGCCGGACAGGGGCAAAGCTTTCTTT	CASSYRTPDRGKAFF
once	16	TRBV5-5	TRBJ2-2	NA	TGTGCCAGCAGCCTTAGACAGGAAGTCTCCACCGGGGAGCTGTTTTTT	CASSLRQEVSTGELFF
NA	16	TRBV11-1	TRBJ2-5	NA	NA	CASSPSVAGGRETQYF
NA	14	TRBV6-1	TRBJ1-1	NA	TGTGCCAGCAGTGAAGGGGGGCTTTCCGCTGAAGCTTTCTTT	CASSEGGLSAEAFF
NA	14	TRBV5-1	TRBJ2-5	NA	TGCGCCAGCAGCTACCCCAGGGACCAAGAGACCCAGTACTTC	CASSYPRDQETQYF
NA	14	TRBV3-1/TRBV3-2	TRBJ1-5	NA	TGTGCCAGCAGCCAAGATACGGTCAGGCAGCCCCAGCATTTT	CASSQDTVRQPQHF
NA	15	TRBV1	TRBJ1-4	NA	TGCACCAGCACTCGTCCGGGGAAGGCGAACGAAAAACTGTTTTTT	CTSTRPGKANEKLFF
NA	13	TRBV5-1	TRBJ1-1	NA	TGCGCCAGCACCTTGACAATGAACACTGAAGCTTTCTTT	CASTLTMNTEAFF
NA	13	TRBV7-2	TRBJ2-7	NA	TGTGCCAGCAGCTTAGCAAACAGTTACGAGCAGTACTTC	CASSLANSYEQYF
once	16	TRBV7-9	TRBJ1-6	TRBD1	TGTGCCAGCAGCTTAGATGGGGGACAGGGTAGTTCACCCCTCCACTTT	CASSLDGGQGSSPLHF
NA	16	TRBV13	TRBJ2-1	TRBD2	TGTGCCAGCAGTTCCTTAGCGGGGGCACGGGAGAATGAGCAGTTCTTC	CASSSLAGARENEQFF
NA	12	TRBV11-2	TRBJ1-2	NA	TGTGCCAGCAGCCGGGATAACTATGGCTACACCTTC	CASSRDNYGYTF
NA	15	TRBV6-6	TRBJ2-5	TRBD1	TGTGCCAGCAGTTACCGGACAGGGGGCGGGGAGACCCAGTACTTC	CASSYRTGGGETQYF
NA	14	TRBV6-5	TRBJ2-2	NA	TGTGCCAGCACGCGGGACAGTAACACCGGGGAGCTGTTTTTT	CASTRDSNTGELFF
NA	12	TRBV19	TRBJ1-1	TRBD1	TGTGCCACCCGGGACAGAGACACTGAAGCTTTCTTT	CATRDRDTEAFF
NA	15	TRBV7-9	TRBJ1-1	TRBD1	TGTGCCAGCACCTCGACAGGGGCGGCGAACACTGAAGCTTTCTTT	CASTSTGAANTEAFF
NA	14	TRBV2	TRBJ1-2	NA	TGTGCCAGCAGTGAAGACCGCCGGAACTATGGCTACACCTTC	CASSEDRRNYGYTF
once	15	TRBV27	TRBJ2-2	NA	TGTGCCAGCAGTTTATCATACAGGAGCACCGGGGAGCTGTTTTTT	CASSLSYRSTGELFF
once	15	TRBV20-1	TRBJ2-7	NA	TGCAGTGCTAGTGCTATTCAGGGGCCCTCCTACGAGCAGTACTTC	CSASAIQGPSYEQYF
NA	14	TRBV10-3	TRBJ1-6	TRBD1	TGTGCCATCAGTTTGGAACAGGGGTATTCACCCCTCCACTTT	CAISLEQGYSPLHF
NA	14	TRBV6-5	TRBJ1-4	TRBD1	TGTGCCACCCGGGATTTGACAGGGAGCGAAAAACTGTTTTTT	CATRDLTGSEKLFF
NA	14	TRBV6-5	TRBJ2-1	TRBD2	TGTGCCAGCAGACGGACTAGCGGGGGTAATGAGCAGTTCTTC	CASRRTSGGNEQFF